This TCR beta chain was recovered during a study of naive and memory T cell subsets. Broader study findings: Naive repertoires, especially CD8, held a few larger clonotypes, possibly memory cells re-expressing CD45RA.

The CDR3 contains 12 residues. Trimming took 7 bases from V and 9 from J, leaving 13 bases between them. Germline V lookup: CDR1 MNHEY, CDR2 SVGAGI. This clonotype appeared a few times. Its specificity is not known. The beta constant-region primer was an equimolar mix of two oligonucleotides covering TRBC1 and TRBC2. Nested alpha and beta constant-region primers with the SP2 primer drove four PCR rounds on ligated cDNA. MiXCR, run by TCRdb on the UMI-ligation and nested PCR reads, gives a single entry per CDR3 protein. Of approximately 150,000 distinct CDR3 sequences in the sample, over 20% were seen once.

This receptor was identified in a human donor in good health. The chain uses TRBV6-5 and TRBJ2-1; a weak D match, TRBD2 (5 bases). The sample taken for sequencing was naive CD4+ T cells from blood. Written as DNA, the CDR3 is TGTGCCAGCAACCCTAGCAGCGGTGAGCAGTTCTTC. Its protein is CASNPSSGEQFF.